This TCR beta chain is drawn from a study of beta chain features in type 1 diabetes. The CDR3 length is 11 residues. V lost 4 bases to trimming and J lost 1 base, with 4 bases between them. From germline, CDR1 is GTSNPN and CDR2 SVGIG (reference sequence). This clone has just a few counts. Its target is unknown. The entirety of the isolated RNA underwent reverse transcription, so expressed TCRB transcripts were sequenced. The assay was immunoSEQ multiplex PCR, and TCRdb's table has in-frame clones only and misses some. The sample lists around 300,000 clones, around 13% occurring once. General study findings and limits: Sequencing used cDNA, and cells with high TCR expression could therefore be over-represented.

The sequence came from a man aged 30-40 years in good health. Sequencing was done on a sample of central memory CD4+ T cells from blood. V usage is TRBV30 and J usage is TRBJ1-2, with unresolved D. This CDR3 reads CAWNNNYGYTF. In DNA, the CDR3 is TGTGCCTGGAACAATAACTATGGCTACACCTTC.